This TCR beta chain was recovered during a study of blood T cell repertoires in COVID-19. About the study: The United States, Italy and Spain supplied acute and convalescent COVID-19 samples.

Here immunoSEQ multiplex PCR was the method, and the copy in TCRdb shows in-frame clones only, minus some. The sample lists about 330,000 clones, about 92% occurring once. Cohort 3 donors counted as recovered after two negative PCRs, clearance, or resolved symptoms. The TCR was taken from a woman aged 25 to 39 who had recovered from COVID-19. Sample: PBMCs or T cells enriched from blood (not recorded which).

The CDR3 protein is CASSEKGARTEAFF. The DNA for the CDR3 is TGTGCCAGCAGTGAGAAGGGGGCACGAACTGAAGCTTTCTTT. The chain carries TRBV6-1 and TRBJ1-1, with 7 nucleotides matching TRBD1. Losses at the gene ends were 3 bases for V and 5 bases for J; bases not matched to a gene: 6. This CDR3 region has 14 residues. CDR1 and CDR2 from the germline V gene are MNHNS and SASEGT.